The rows below give T cell receptor beta chains drawn from one sample of a study of cytomegalovirus exposure and HLA in healthy donors. The data were produced by immunoSEQ multiplex PCR, yet TCRdb's version contains in-frame clones alone and is incomplete. Here the sample table reports under 200,000 clones. The specimen sequenced was PBMCs. Every receptor here comes from a man in his thirties or forties in good health and CMV-seronegative. CDR3s include the opening cysteine and the closing phenylalanine or tryptophan. Fields, in order: J gene, V gene, D gene, CDR3 DNA, CDR3 protein. A D gene is named only where the DNA matches it firmly.

TRBJ1-3	TRBV5-1	NA	TGCGCCAGCAGCTTTACAGGGACCCCTGGAAACACCATATATTTT	CASSFTGTPGNTIYF
TRBJ2-2	TRBV30	NA	TGTGCCTGGAATAGCGCGAACACCGGGGAGCTGTTTTTT	CAWNSANTGELFF
TRBJ1-1	TRBV5-1	TRBD1	TGCGCCAGCAGCGGAACAGGGGGCGCGAGCACTGAAGCTTTCTTT	CASSGTGGASTEAFF
TRBJ2-3	TRBV9	NA	TGTGCCAGCAGCGTAGAAAGCGCTCCTAGCACAGATACGCAGTATTTT	CASSVESAPSTDTQYF
TRBJ2-3	TRBV7-6	NA	TGTGCCAGCAGTGGGGACACCAGCACAGATACGCAGTATTTT	CASSGDTSTDTQYF
TRBJ1-2	TRBV9	NA	TGTGCCAGCAGCCCCCTGACAGAGAACTATGGCTACACCTTC	CASSPLTENYGYTF
TRBJ2-5	TRBV7-9	NA	TGTGCCAGCAGCCAACAGGGAGAGACCCAGTACTTC	CASSQQGETQYF
TRBJ2-1	TRBV4-1	NA	TGCGCCAGCAGCCTAGCCCCAACCGGGGGTTACAATGAGCAGTTCTTC	CASSLAPTGGYNEQFF
TRBJ1-4	TRBV7-2	NA	TGTGCCAGCAGCACTCACCCGGGGGGGAATGAAAAACTGTTTTTT	CASSTHPGGNEKLFF
TRBJ2-6	TRBV11-2	NA	TGTGCCAGCAGCTCCATCCGGACAGCCCTCTCTGGGGCCAACGTCCTGACTTTC	CASSSIRTALSGANVLTF
TRBJ2-3	TRBV2	NA	TGTGCCAGCAGCCGTAGCTCTGCCCCTCCCACAGATACGCAGTATTTT	CASSRSSAPPTDTQYF
TRBJ1-1	TRBV30	NA	TGTGCCTGGAATTATGTCGGGACTTACACTGAAGCTTTCTTT	CAWNYVGTYTEAFF
TRBJ2-7	TRBV30	NA	TGTGCCTGGAGTGCCCCCTGGGGACACGGGTCCTACGAGCAGTACTTC	CAWSAPWGHGSYEQYF
TRBJ2-6	TRBV5-1	TRBD2	TGCGCCAGCAGCCGGACTAGCGCCAACGCAGGGGCCAACGTCCTGACTTTC	CASSRTSANAGANVLTF
TRBJ1-2	TRBV7-2	NA	TGTGCCAGCACCGACCGTAGGGGGACCGGTGTCTATGGCTACACCTTC	CASTDRRGTGVYGYTF
TRBJ1-5	TRBV11-2	NA	TGTGCCAGCAGCTTAGATCCAGTTGCCCATAGCAATCAGCCCCAGCATTTT	CASSLDPVAHSNQPQHF
TRBJ2-2	TRBV2	TRBD1	TGTGCCAGCAGGGCGACAGGGAGTACCGGGGAGCTGTTTTTT	CASRATGSTGELFF
TRBJ2-7	TRBV11-3	TRBD1	TGTGCCAGCAGCTCACCGGGACAGGGGGTTATAGGGGCTACCTACGAGCAGTACTTC	CASSSPGQGVIGATYEQYF
TRBJ2-7	TRBV11-2	TRBD2	TGTGCCAGCAGCTTAATAGGGCTAGCGGGCGAGCAGTACTTC	CASSLIGLAGEQYF
TRBJ2-7	TRBV7-2	NA	TGTGCCAGCAGCTTAGCGGGGGGGCCGTTTCACGAGCAGTACTTC	CASSLAGGPFHEQYF